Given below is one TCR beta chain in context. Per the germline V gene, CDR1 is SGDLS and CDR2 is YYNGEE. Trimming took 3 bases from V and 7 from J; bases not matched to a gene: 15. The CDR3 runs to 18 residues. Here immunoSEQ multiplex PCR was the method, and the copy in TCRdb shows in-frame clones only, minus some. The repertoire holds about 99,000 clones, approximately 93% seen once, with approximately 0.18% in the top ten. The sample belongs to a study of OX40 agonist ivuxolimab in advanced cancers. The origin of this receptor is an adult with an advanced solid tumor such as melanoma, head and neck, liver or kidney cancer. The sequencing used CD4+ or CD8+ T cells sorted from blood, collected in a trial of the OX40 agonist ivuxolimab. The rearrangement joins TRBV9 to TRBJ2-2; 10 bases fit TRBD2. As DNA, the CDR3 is TGTGCCAGCAGCGCCTACACCACGGGACTAGCGTTGAGCGGGGAGCTGTTTTTT. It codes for CASSAYTTGLALSGELFF.